These 18 T cell receptor beta chains share one sample of origin, sequenced in a study of blood T cell repertoires in COVID-19. Sequencing used immunoSEQ multiplex PCR; TCRdb keeps in-frame clones, though not all of them. The sample gives 200,000 to 250,000 clones, about 79% of which show up once; approximately 1.3% is in the top ten. The sequenced sample was PBMCs or T cells enriched from blood (not recorded which). The receptor set was obtained from a woman in her 40s with acute COVID-19.

In its sample, this clone was seen once. This sequence joins TRBV24-1 and TRBJ1-5; 8 nucleotides match TRBD1. Losses at the gene ends were 6 bases for V and 5 bases for J; bases not matched to a gene: 14. The CDR3 is 17 residues long. The germline V gene encodes CDR1 KGHDR and CDR2 SFDVKD. CDR3 in DNA: TGTGCCACCAGTCCCCCAATACCGCAGGGGGCCCATCAGCCCCAGCATTTT. Its protein is CATSPPIPQGAHQPQHF.

J is TRBJ1-3 and V is TRBV7-8; D unclear. The CDR3 loop spans 14 amino acids. Per germline, CDR1 SGHVS and CDR2 FQNEAQ. Between the trimmed V and J ends, which lost 4 bases and 4 bases, there was a span of 11 bases. DNA for the CDR3: TGTGCCAGCAGCTCAGACCGCGGAGGAAACACCATATATTTT. It is translated as CASSSDRGGNTIYF.

This rearrangement joins TRBV30 to TRBJ1-1; D is ambiguous. V lost 0 bases and J 0 bases, leaving 11 bases between the germline ends. Germline V gene data show CDR1 as GTSNPN and CDR2 as SVGIG (reference sequence). CDR3 size: 15 residues. The CDR3 loop reads CAWSVAQNMNTEAFF. The CDR3 DNA reads TGTGCCTGGAGTGTGGCACAGAATATGAACACTGAAGCTTTCTTT.

Only one count was recorded for this clone. This chain joins TRBV4-1 and TRBJ1-2; perhaps TRBD1 as D (5 bases). Germline V gene lookup returns CDR1 MGHRA and CDR2 YSYEKL. V lost 0 bases and J 8 bases, leaving 16 bases between the germline ends. This CDR3 region has 15 residues. The CDR3 sequence: CASSQETRDRQGYTF. The CDR3 region has the DNA TGCGCCAGCAGCCAAGAAACCAGGGATCGACAGGGCTACACCTTC.

The V gene is TRBV9, the J gene TRBJ2-1; perhaps TRBD2 as D (7 bases). CDR1 and CDR2 from the germline V gene are SGDLS and YYNGEE. This CDR3 is built from 14 residues. Between the trimmed V and J ends, which lost 7 bases and 7 bases, there was a span of 18 bases. This CDR3 reads CASGGGRIRNEQFF. CDR3 nucleotides: TGTGCCAGCGGGGGCGGGAGAATTAGGAATGAGCAGTTCTTC.

This clone was observed once. The V and J genes are TRBV7-2 and TRBJ2-1, with TRBD1 identical over 9 bases. The V gene end was trimmed by 5 bases and the J gene end by 2 bases; junction bases not matched to a gene: 4. The CDR3 is made up of 15 amino acids. The germline gives CDR1 SGHTA, CDR2 FQGNSA. This CDR3 reads CASSEGTGTYNEQFF. The CDR3 DNA reads as TGTGCCAGCAGCGAGGGGACAGGGACCTACAATGAGCAGTTCTTC.

The chain carries TRBV5-1 and TRBJ2-1; 9 bases agree with TRBD2. Trimming cost V 2 bases and J 7 bases; bases outside gene matches: 7. Germline-derived CDR1 and CDR2 are SGHRS and YFSETQ. This CDR3 is 15 amino acids long. The CDR3 nucleotides are TGCGCCAGCAGCTTAGTAGCGGGAGTTGGGAATGAGCAGTTCTTC. This translates into CASSLVAGVGNEQFF.

This chain uses TRBV7-2 with TRBJ2-3, with 9 bases fitting TRBD2. Trimming cost V 5 bases and J 6 bases; bases outside gene matches: 9. The CDR3 length is 15 residues. Germline values: CDR1 SGHTA, CDR2 FQGNSA. In DNA form, the CDR3 reads TGTGCCAGCAGCCTAAACAGCGGGGGGTGGGATACGCAGTATTTT. Translated: CASSLNSGGWDTQYF.

The chain uses TRBV2 and TRBJ2-3, with D possibly matching TRBD2 (5 bases). Trimming shortened V by 6 bases and J by 2 bases, and 15 bases separated the two germline ends. CDR1 is SNHLY and CDR2 is FYNNEI in the germline V gene. The CDR3 length is 15 residues. CDR3 in amino acids: CASSGLLLDTDTQYF. CDR3 nucleotide sequence: TGTGCCAGCAGCGGACTTCTCCTAGACACAGATACGCAGTATTTT.

The chain combines TRBV30 with TRBJ2-7, with a tentative D call TRBD1 (6 bases). CDR1 GTSNPN and CDR2 SVGIG come from the germline V gene (reference sequence). V was pared by 3 bases and J by 0 bases, with 12 bases between. The CDR3 runs to 14 residues. The CDR3 is CAWREQGGSYEQYF. The CDR3 bases are TGTGCCTGGAGGGAACAGGGCGGCTCCTACGAGCAGTACTTC.

The chain is built from TRBV6-4 and TRBJ1-3; no clear D. The CDR3 has 15 residues. Trimming left V 3 bases short and J 2 bases short, with 11 bases between. Germline V gene lookup returns CDR1 MRHNA and CDR2 SNTAGT. Here the CDR3 DNA reads TGTGCCAGCAGTGAGACACCGGCCGCTGGAAACACCATATATTTT. Encoded protein: CASSETPAAGNTIYF.

V gene TRBV5-1 combines with J gene TRBJ2-1, with 8 positions matching TRBD1. V shed 4 bases, J shed 7 bases, and the junction held 10 bases outside the gene matches. Germline values: CDR1 SGHRS, CDR2 YFSETQ. The CDR3 totals 15 residues. CDR3 residues: CASSRGQGAINEQFF. CDR3 DNA sequence: TGCGCCAGCAGCAGAGGGCAGGGGGCGATAAATGAGCAGTTCTTC.

The CDR3 sequence is CASSPAETYEQYF. DNA for the CDR3: TGTGCCAGCTCCCCAGCTGAGACCTACGAGCAGTACTTC. V gene TRBV18 combines with J gene TRBJ2-7, with D unclear. CDR3 length: 13 amino acids. The germline V gene has CDR1 KGHSH and CDR2 LQKENI. Trimming shortened V by 6 bases and J by 2 bases, and 11 bases separated the two germline ends.

The V call is TRBV4-3, the J call TRBJ1-6; D is unclear. This CDR3 spans 13 amino acids. The germline V and J ends were trimmed by 4 bases and 13 bases, with 14 bases remaining between them. Germline V gene sequence: CDR1 LGHNA, CDR2 YSLEER. Written as DNA, the CDR3 is TGCGCCAGCAGCCGCGGATTCAGCTACCCCCTCCACTTT. Its translation: CASSRGFSYPLHF.

V gene TRBV4-2 combines with J gene TRBJ1-1, with 7 bases fitting TRBD1. The CDR3 contains 17 residues. Germline V gene sequence: CDR1 LGHNA, CDR2 YNFKEQ. V dropped 0 bases and J dropped 0; count of bases not matched to a gene: 7. The CDR3 reads CASSQDTGATMNTEAFF. The CDR3, as DNA: TGTGCCAGCAGCCAAGATACAGGGGCCACCATGAACACTGAAGCTTTCTTT.

The V and J genes are TRBV7-9 and TRBJ1-1; D is perhaps TRBD1 (6 bases). The V gene lost 5 bases and the J gene lost 1 base, with 8 bases spanning the gap. CDR1 and CDR2 from the germline V gene are SEHNR and FQNEAQ (reference sequence). The CDR3 extends over 13 amino acids. The CDR3 DNA reads as TGTGCCAGCAGCCGGACAGCGAACACTGAAGCTTTCTTT. As protein: CASSRTANTEAFF.

This chain joins TRBV5-1 and TRBJ2-1, with 10 bases fitting TRBD2. Germline CDR1 reads SGHRS; CDR2 reads YFSETQ. Trimming at V came to 1 base and at J to 0 bases, leaving 16 bases not matched to a gene. The CDR3 contains 21 residues. The CDR3 DNA sequence: TGCGCCAGCAGCTTGATCCCTGGTGGAAGCGGGGGGGCGAGCTCCTACAATGAGCAGTTCTTC. Its protein product is CASSLIPGGSGGASSYNEQFF.

This clone was counted once. Other DNA sequences in the sample encode the same CDR3. This chain links TRBV7-9 with TRBJ1-4; TRBD1 is a possible D gene (6 bases). V lost 3 bases to trimming and J lost 2 bases, with 7 bases between them. CDR1 and CDR2 from the germline V gene are SEHNR and FQNEAQ (reference sequence). The CDR3 runs to 14 residues. CDR3 in amino acids: CASSLGATNEKLFF. CDR3 in DNA: TGTGCCAGCAGCTTGGGGGCCACTAATGAAAAACTGTTTTTT. The entire variable domain, with the rest obtained from reference TRBV7-9 and TRBJ1-4, is as follows: DTGVSQNPRHKITKRGQNVTFRCDPISEHNRLYWYRQTLGQGPEFLTYFQNEAQLEKSRLLSDRFSAERPKGSFSTLEIQRTEQGDSAMYLCASSLGATNEKLFFGSGTQLSVL.